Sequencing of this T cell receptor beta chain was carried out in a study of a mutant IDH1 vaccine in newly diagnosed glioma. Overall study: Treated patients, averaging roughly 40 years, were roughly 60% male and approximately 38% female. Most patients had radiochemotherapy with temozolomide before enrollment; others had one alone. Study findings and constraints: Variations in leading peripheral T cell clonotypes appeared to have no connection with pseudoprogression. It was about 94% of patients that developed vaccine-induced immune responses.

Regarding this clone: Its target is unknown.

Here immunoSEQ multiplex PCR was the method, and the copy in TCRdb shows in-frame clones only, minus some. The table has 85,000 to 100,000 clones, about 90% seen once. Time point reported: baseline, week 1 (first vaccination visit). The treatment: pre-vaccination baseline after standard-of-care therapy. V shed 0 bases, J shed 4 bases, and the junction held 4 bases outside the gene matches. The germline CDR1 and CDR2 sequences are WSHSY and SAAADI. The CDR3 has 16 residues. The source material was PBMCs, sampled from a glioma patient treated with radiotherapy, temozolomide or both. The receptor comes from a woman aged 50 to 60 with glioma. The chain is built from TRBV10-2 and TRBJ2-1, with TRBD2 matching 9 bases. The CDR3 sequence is CASSESKLAGYNEQFF. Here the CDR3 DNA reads TGCGCCAGCAGTGAGTCGAAGCTAGCGGGGTACAATGAGCAGTTCTTC.